The subject of this entry is one T cell receptor (beta chain). In its sample, this clone was seen once. What this receptor recognizes is not known. No base qualities exist here, and no much larger clone lies one base off it. This record belongs to a study of cytotoxic CD8 clonotypes in ibrutinib-treated CLL (dated by TCRdb to the early 2020s). Study-wide context: The cohort included some 14 treatment-naive and fewer than 12 relapsed/refractory patients; 17 to 18 were IGHV unmutated. Partial responses were observed in some 24 patients and complete responses in 2; after a median follow-up of around 68 months, remission was maintained in roughly 14 patients and progression was observed in approximately twelve. Response samples were obtained after a median of 12 months of treatment, with a range of roughly 6 to 40 months. Samples averaged roughly 280,000 productive templates and tens of thousands of productive rearrangements. Longitudinal samples were available for 26 of the 86 trial participants. Cryopreserved peripheral blood mononuclear cells were collected before treatment, at response, and at either disease progression or sustained remission. Every remission and progressive disease sample was obtained while ibrutinib was still being received by the patients. What the research found in general, with its limitations: Baseline clonality exceeded that of age-matched healthy donors and correlated strongly with circulating CD8+ T-cell counts. At ibrutinib response clonality went up, during sustained remission it held steady, and at progression it dropped back toward baseline. Public clonotypes were rare and either contracted or stayed stable during treatment, and the rise in clonality at ibrutinib response reflected the expansion of private clonotypes. Sampling times were not matched between patients in sustained remission and patients whose disease was progressing, and lymph node repertoires were not examined.

On a MiSeq, deep resolution sequencing aimed for a depth between 1 in 1 million and 1 in 200,000 T cells, with each clonotype covered 10x on average. TCR beta libraries were generated with the immunoSEQ hsTCRB Kit. The authors processed their data as follows. ImmunoSEQ Data Assistant and ImmunoSEQ Analyzer were used for data analysis, and V, D and J genes were assigned according to IMGT definitions. Clonality, which ranges from 0 to 1, was calculated by subtracting the normalized Shannon entropy of productive rearrangement frequencies from one. Public clonotype analysis was restricted to overrepresented clonotypes comprising at least 0.05% of each patient's repertoire. Some 14 age-matched healthy donor repertoires from immuneACCESS served as clonality controls. As stored in TCRdb, this immuneACCESS dataset retains in-frame rearrangements with V and J assigned. A fraction of the clones does not appear; measured against another copy, unresolved V genes explain less than half of the discrepancy, and the remainder lacks a known reason. The DNA gave D and trimming, while V, J and clone size come from that table. The sample includes roughly 150,000 clones, with about three quarters observed a single time. The top ten clonotypes cover around 4.9% of the sample.

Reading the germline V gene gives CDR1 SGHDN and CDR2 FVKESK. The V end loses 3 bases and the J end loses 4 bases, and a stretch of 10 bases separates them. The CDR3 goes from the cysteine to the phenylalanine over 13 residues. Only the CDR3 DNA stays, 39 bases, in frame from base 1. Sample time point, as interpreted from the label and publication: approximately 2 years on ibrutinib. For TCR beta library preparation, about 2.1 micrograms of genomic DNA were extracted from the cryopreserved PBMCs. Longitudinal blood samples from CLL patients receiving ibrutinib monotherapy were subjected to high-throughput TCR beta sequencing. The patients took part in an open-label, single-center phase 2 trial of ibrutinib monotherapy.

The TCR comes from a human donor with chronic lymphocytic leukemia. The starting material was PBMCs, obtained after 24 months of ibrutinib treatment. This chain joins TRBV14 to TRBJ2-7, with no confidently assigned D gene. The CDR3 here reads CASSQGPRYEQYF. The bases read TGTGCCAGCAGCCAGGGCCCCCGGTACGAGCAGTACTTC.